This TCR beta chain stems from a study of beta chain features in type 1 diabetes. Sequencing targeted expressed TCRB transcripts, as all isolated RNA had been reverse transcribed. Repertoires were generated with immunoSEQ multiplex PCR, while TCRdb's copy carries only in-frame clones and drops some. The sample carries 500,000 to 850,000 clones, 11% to 15% recorded once. CDR3 length: 13 amino acids. Looked up from germline, CDR1 is MNHEY and CDR2 is SMNVEV (reference sequence). Trimming removed 7 bases at V and 6 bases at J, with 13 bases between. Whole-study findings and limits: Patients with Type 1 diabetes showed moderately but significantly shorter TCRB CDR3s in all four CD4+ subsets.

Staining for CD45RO/CCR7/CD25/CD127/CD95/CD27 allowed sorting of CD4+ naive, central memory, regulatory and stem cell-like memory cells. For this clone: Its antigen is not identified.

The source of this sequence is a man younger than 35 with type 1 diabetes. V and J are TRBV27 and TRBJ2-1; no firm D call. The sequenced sample consisted of naive CD4+ T cells from blood. The CDR3 here is CASTLYPGNEQFF. The CDR3 DNA reads as TGTGCCAGCACCCTTTACCCCGGCAATGAGCAGTTCTTC.